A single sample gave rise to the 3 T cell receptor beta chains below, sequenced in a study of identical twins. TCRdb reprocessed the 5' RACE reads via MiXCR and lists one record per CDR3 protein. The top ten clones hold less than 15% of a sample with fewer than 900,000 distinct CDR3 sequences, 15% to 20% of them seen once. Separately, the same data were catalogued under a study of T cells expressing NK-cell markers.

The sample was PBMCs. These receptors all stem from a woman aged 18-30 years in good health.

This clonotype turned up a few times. The DNA of the CDR3 is TGCAGTGCTGGACCGAGTAGCGGGAGGGCCTACGAGCAGTACTTC. Amino acid sequence: CSAGPSSGRAYEQYF. The chain recombines TRBV20-1 with TRBJ2-7; 11 positions match TRBD2. The V and J ends lost 5 bases and 2 bases, in that order; junction bases with no gene match: 8. This CDR3 has 15 residues. CDR1 DFQATT and CDR2 SNEGSKA come from the germline V gene (reference sequence).

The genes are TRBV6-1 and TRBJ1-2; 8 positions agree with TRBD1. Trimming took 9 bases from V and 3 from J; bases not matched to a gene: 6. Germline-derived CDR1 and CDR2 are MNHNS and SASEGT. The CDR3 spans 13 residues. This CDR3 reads CASKQGVDYGYTF. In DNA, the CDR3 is TGTGCCAGTAAACAGGGGGTAGACTATGGCTACACCTTC.

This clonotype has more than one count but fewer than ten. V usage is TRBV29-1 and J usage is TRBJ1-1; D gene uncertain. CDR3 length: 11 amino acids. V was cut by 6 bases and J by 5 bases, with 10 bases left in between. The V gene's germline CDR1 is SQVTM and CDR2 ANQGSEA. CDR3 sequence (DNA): TGCAGCGTACCGCTGGAGACTGAAGCTTTCTTT. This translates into CSVPLETEAFF.